A single TCR beta chain is shown here with its context. The antigen it binds to is not known. No clone much larger than this one lies a single base away; base qualities are absent. To sequence the TCRbeta CDR3 region, genomic DNA was isolated from the sorted cells. The immunoSEQ Assay was used to sequence the TCRbeta CDR3 regions. As stored in TCRdb, this immuneACCESS dataset retains in-frame rearrangements with V and J assigned. A fraction of the clones does not appear; measured against another copy, unresolved V genes explain less than half of the discrepancy, and the remainder lacks a known reason. Present in this sample are about 58,000 clones, roughly nine tenths of which were seen just once. The top ten clones comprise around an eighth of the sample. The entry originates in a study of OX40 agonist ivuxolimab in advanced cancers. With respect to the entire study: Ivuxolimab was a fully human IgG2 agonistic monoclonal antibody targeting the costimulatory receptor OX40 (CD134). Intravenous ivuxolimab was administered to patients every 2 weeks at six dose levels: 0.01, 0.1, 0.3, 1.5, 3 and 10 mg/kg. Among the roughly 50 dose-escalation patients, approximately 20 had hepatocellular carcinoma, about 15 melanoma, 9 renal cell carcinoma and 9 head and neck cancer. In the dose-escalation cohort, more than 75% of patients were male, and the mean age was around 60 years, with a range of about 23 to 85. Patients were allowed to have had prior anti-PD-1, anti-PD-L1 or anti-CTLA-4 therapy, and approximately 37% of the dose-escalation patients had been treated with checkpoint inhibitors. Partial responses occurred in three dose-escalation patients, of whom one had hepatocellular carcinoma and two had cutaneous melanoma. The purpose of peripheral TCRbeta sequencing was to test whether ivuxolimab changed TCR sequence diversity and led to clonal T-cell expansion. The paper reports the monotherapy dose-escalation portion (N ≈ 50 patients) of the phase I ivuxolimab trial. Paper-wide results and their limitations: Which antigens the clonally expanded peripheral T cells were specific for was not determined. After ivuxolimab, CD8+ T cells had more expanded clones than CD4+ T cells on average. Partial responders in the 0.1-3.0 mg/kg groups had among the lowest normalized peripheral clonal expansion, especially among CD8+ T cells. Low levels of normalized T-cell clonal expansion were also seen in some nonresponding patients. At doses from 0.1 to 3.0 mg/kg, clonal expansion was seen in both CD4+ and CD8+ blood T cells between baseline and week 6.

The trial excluded patients who had a history of autoimmune disease or who were on systemic immunosuppression. Peripheral blood for TCR sequencing was collected from all dose cohorts at baseline, on cycle 4 day 1, and on cycle 7 day 1. The samples were taken from a phase I, first-in-human, multicenter, open-label dose-escalation trial of ivuxolimab. Adults with locally advanced or metastatic melanoma, renal cell, hepatocellular, or head and neck squamous cell carcinoma were enrolled in the trial. Before TCR sequencing, CD4+ T cells and CD8+ T cells were sorted from peripheral blood as separate populations. The trim is 6 bases for V and 7 bases for J, with a gap of 18 bases between the germline ends. There are 14 amino acids in the CDR3, from cysteine to phenylalanine inclusive. The kept DNA is CDR3 alone, 42 bases in frame from the first base. CDR1 LGHNT and CDR2 FRNRAP were looked up in the germline V gene.

The receptor's source is an adult with an advanced solid tumor such as melanoma, head and neck, liver or kidney cancer. The sequences come from CD4+ or CD8+ T cells sorted from blood, collected in a trial of the OX40 agonist ivuxolimab. Rearrangement joined TRBV12-5 to TRBJ1-2, and the D gene may be TRBD1, 6 bases matching. The CDR3 corresponds to CASGRSQGLGGYTF. The sequenced DNA: TGTGCTAGTGGCCGGTCCCAGGGGTTAGGTGGCTACACCTTC.